This T cell receptor (beta chain) was captured in a study of shared clonotypes between healthy human individuals. Study-wide points: Memory subsets had estimated richness that was generally smaller than that of naive subsets.

Germline V gene lookup returns CDR1 SNHLY and CDR2 FYNNEI. V gave up 6 bases and J gave up 0 bases, with 11 bases separating them. The CDR3 covers 15 residues. It was across several immunoSEQ plates that each subset's genomic DNA was evenly split. Profiled with immunoSEQ multiplex PCR; TCRdb holds only in-frame clones, not every one. The sample contains about 2.3 million clones, 85% to 95% of which appear only once. This clone was recorded once. The target antigen is unknown. The receptor was derived from a man aged 18 to 29 in good health. Some clones in this sample may be carry-over from other donors' samples. Material: naive CD4+ T cells from PBMCs. Described subset: CD45RA+ positively selected. V usage is TRBV2 and J usage is TRBJ1-4, with D tentatively TRBD1 (6 bases). CDR3 amino acids: CASRVQGTTNEKLFF. DNA for the CDR3: TGTGCCAGCAGGGTACAGGGTACAACTAATGAAAAACTGTTTTTT.